This entry lists 8 T cell receptor beta chains sequenced from one sample in a study of brain T cells in children with intractable seizures. This table comes from immunoSEQ multiplex PCR, and its TCRdb copy is limited to in-frame clones, with some not included. The repertoire includes tens of thousands of clones, more than 85% of them detected once, and approximately 1.4% sits in the top ten. This material consisted of peripheral blood, taken at surgery. The source is a boy under three years old with tuberous sclerosis and intractable seizures.

This clone was seen only a few times. The CDR3 nucleotides are TGTGCCAGTAGTATATCCCGGAACACCGGGGAGCTGTTTTTT. This sequence encodes CASSISRNTGELFF. This sequence joins TRBV19 and TRBJ2-2; D call uncertain. The germline CDR1 and CDR2 sequences are LNHDA and SQIVND (reference sequence). This CDR3 spans 14 amino acids. Trimming cost V 2 bases and J 1 base, with 5 bases left between them.

V gene TRBV29-1 combines with J gene TRBJ2-3; TRBD2 aligns across 7 bases. The J segment lost 5 bases and the V segment lost 3 bases, leaving 26 bases of the junction unmatched. The CDR3 consists of 20 residues. Germline V gives CDR1 SQVTM, CDR2 ANQGSEA. The chain's CDR3 is CSVEGEEGMGLPKFLDTQYF. CDR3 nucleotides: TGCAGCGTTGAGGGCGAGGAGGGGATGGGACTACCAAAATTCTTAGATACGCAGTATTTT.

The gene calls are TRBV15 and TRBJ1-3, with D perhaps TRBD1 (5 bases). CDR1 and CDR2 (germline): LNHNV, YYDKDF (reference sequence). The V gene lost 9 bases and the J gene lost 0 bases, with 6 bases spanning the gap. There are 12 residues in the CDR3. The CDR3 DNA reads as TGTGCCACTGGGGGCTCTGGAAACACCATATATTTT. It encodes CATGGSGNTIYF.

V gene TRBV4-1 combines with J gene TRBJ1-5, with D unclear. CDR1 is MGHRA, CDR2 YSYEKL, per germline. V shed 5 bases and J shed 2 bases, with 16 bases lying between them. The length of the CDR3 is 16 residues. The CDR3 bases are TGCGCCAGCAGCGGTAGACTAAACTATGGCAATCAGCCCCAGCATTTT. As protein: CASSGRLNYGNQPQHF.

The CDR3 DNA reads TGTGCCAGCATGCCTAGGTGGGGTTCAGATACGCAGTATTTT. This translates into CASMPRWGSDTQYF. This rearrangement joins TRBV7-9 to TRBJ2-3; D not certain. The germline V and J ends were trimmed by 7 bases and 4 bases, with 15 bases remaining between them. CDR1 and CDR2 (germline): SEHNR, FQNEAQ (reference sequence). This CDR3 spans 14 amino acids.

The CDR3 region has the DNA TGTGCCAGCAGCTTAGTGGGGGGACGGAATGTGAACACTGAAGCTTTCTTT. Encoded protein: CASSLVGGRNVNTEAFF. The chain carries TRBV11-2 and TRBJ1-1; D may be TRBD1 (5 bases). This CDR3 has 17 amino acids. V was clipped by 1 base and J by 0 bases, with 15 bases between them. Germline CDR1 is SGHAT and CDR2 is FQNNGV.

This clone showed up just once. The chain uses TRBV27 and TRBJ2-1; 8 nucleotides agree with TRBD2. V lost 6 bases, J lost 3 bases, and 13 bases stayed unmatched. The length of the CDR3 is 17 residues. The germline V gene has CDR1 MNHEY and CDR2 SMNVEV (reference sequence). The CDR3 spells CASSQPGVAGLYNEQFF. CDR3 nucleotides: TGTGCCAGCAGCCAACCGGGAGTAGCGGGACTCTACAATGAGCAGTTCTTC.

The V and J genes are TRBV2 and TRBJ1-1, with D maybe TRBD1 (5 bases). With 4 bases removed from V and 10 bases from J, the gap between germline ends came to 13 bases. Per the germline V gene, CDR1 is SNHLY and CDR2 is FYNNEI. This CDR3 spans 12 amino acids. The CDR3 DNA is TGTGCCAGCAGTGGCCGGGGACTGGGAGCTTTCTTT. This encodes CASSGRGLGAFF.